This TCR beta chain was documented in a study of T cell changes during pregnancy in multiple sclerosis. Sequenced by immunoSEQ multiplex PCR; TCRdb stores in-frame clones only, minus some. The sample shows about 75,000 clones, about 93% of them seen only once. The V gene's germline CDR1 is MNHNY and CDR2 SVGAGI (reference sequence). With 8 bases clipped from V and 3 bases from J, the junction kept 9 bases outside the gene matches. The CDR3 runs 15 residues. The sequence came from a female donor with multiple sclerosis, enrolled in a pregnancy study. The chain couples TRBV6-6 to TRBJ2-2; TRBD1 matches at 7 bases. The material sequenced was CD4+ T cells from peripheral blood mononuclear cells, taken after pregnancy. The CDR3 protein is CASGEQGTHTGELFF. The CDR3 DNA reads TGTGCCAGCGGGGAACAGGGGACGCACACCGGGGAGCTGTTTTTT.